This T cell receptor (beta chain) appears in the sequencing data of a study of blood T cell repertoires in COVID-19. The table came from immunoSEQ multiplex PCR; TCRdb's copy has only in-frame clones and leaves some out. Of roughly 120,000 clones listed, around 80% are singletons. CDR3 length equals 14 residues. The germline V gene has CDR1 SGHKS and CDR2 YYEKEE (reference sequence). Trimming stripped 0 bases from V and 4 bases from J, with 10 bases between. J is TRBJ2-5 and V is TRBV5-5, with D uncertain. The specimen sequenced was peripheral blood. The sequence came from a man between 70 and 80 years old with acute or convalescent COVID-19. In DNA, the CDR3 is TGTGCCAGCAGCTTGGGTCTACTAAGAGAGACCCAGTACTTC. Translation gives CASSLGLLRETQYF.